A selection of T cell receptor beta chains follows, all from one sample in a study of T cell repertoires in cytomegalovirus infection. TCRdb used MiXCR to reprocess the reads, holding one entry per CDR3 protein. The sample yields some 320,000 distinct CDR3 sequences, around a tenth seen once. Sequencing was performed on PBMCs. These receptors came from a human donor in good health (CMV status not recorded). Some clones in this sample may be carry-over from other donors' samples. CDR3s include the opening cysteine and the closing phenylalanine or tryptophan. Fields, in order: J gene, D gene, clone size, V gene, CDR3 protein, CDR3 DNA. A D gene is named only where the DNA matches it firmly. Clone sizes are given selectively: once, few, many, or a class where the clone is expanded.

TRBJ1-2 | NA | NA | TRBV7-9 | CASSLETDYTF | TGTGCCAGCAGCTTAGAGACCGACTACACCTTC
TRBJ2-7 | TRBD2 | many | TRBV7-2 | CASSSAGAGLGEQYF | TGTGCCAGCAGCTCAGCGGGAGCGGGGCTTGGGGAGCAGTACTTC
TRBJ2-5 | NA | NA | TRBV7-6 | CASTLQLAGQGTQYF | TGTGCCAGCACCCTGCAACTAGCCGGGCAAGGGACCCAGTACTTC
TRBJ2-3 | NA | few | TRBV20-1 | CSASAEDTQYF | TGCAGTGCTAGTGCAGAGGATACGCAGTATTTT
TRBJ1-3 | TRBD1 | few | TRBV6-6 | CASRLTGEGGNTIYF | TGTGCCAGCAGGCTCACAGGGGAGGGCGGAAACACCATATATTTT
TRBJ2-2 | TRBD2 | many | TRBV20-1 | CSAKSGGADTGELFF | TGCAGTGCAAAAAGCGGGGGGGCCGACACCGGGGAGCTGTTTTTT
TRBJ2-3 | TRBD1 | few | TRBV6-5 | CASSYGDRSTDTQYF | TGTGCCAGCAGTTATGGGGACAGAAGCACAGATACGCAGTATTTT
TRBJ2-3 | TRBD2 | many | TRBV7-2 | CASSLVVSGRGVGSAQDTQYF | TGTGCCAGCAGCTTAGTTGTTAGCGGGAGGGGGGTGGGGTCCGCCCAGGATACGCAGTATTTT
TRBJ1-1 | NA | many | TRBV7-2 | CASSQTGMGNTEAFF | TGTGCCAGCAGTCAAACAGGGATGGGGAACACTGAAGCTTTCTTT
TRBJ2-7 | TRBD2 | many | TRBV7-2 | CASSLVAGGPDEQYF | TGTGCCAGCAGCTTGGTCGCGGGGGGGCCGGACGAGCAGTACTTC
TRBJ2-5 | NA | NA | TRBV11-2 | CASSQRETQYF | TGTGCCAGCAGCCAGAGAGAGACCCAGTACTTC
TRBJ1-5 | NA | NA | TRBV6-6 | CASSYVQSGQPQHF | TGTGCCAGCAGTTACGTGCAGTCAGGGCAGCCCCAGCATTTT
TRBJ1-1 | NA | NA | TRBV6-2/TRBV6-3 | CASSLRLQGNTNTEAFF | TGTGCCAGCTCCCTACGGCTGCAGGGGAATACGAACACTGAAGCTTTCTTT
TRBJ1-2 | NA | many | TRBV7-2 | CASSSRGPPYGYTF | TGTGCCAGCAGCTCCAGGGGACCCCCTTATGGCTACACCTTC
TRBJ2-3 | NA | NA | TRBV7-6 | CASSSVADLTDTQYF | TGTGCCAGCAGCTCCGTAGCGGATCTCACAGATACGCAGTATTTT
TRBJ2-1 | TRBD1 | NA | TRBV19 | CASKRDSNEQFF | TGTGCCAGCAAACGGGACAGCAATGAGCAGTTCTTC
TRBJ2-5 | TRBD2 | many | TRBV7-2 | CASSLAGRVVASSVTQYF | TGTGCCAGCAGCTTAGCGGGGAGGGTTGTAGCCTCCTCGGTGACCCAGTACTTC
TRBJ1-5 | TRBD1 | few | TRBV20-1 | CSATGGRSNQPQHF | TGCAGTGCTACAGGGGGAAGGAGCAATCAGCCCCAGCATTTT
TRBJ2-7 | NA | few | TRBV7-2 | CASSSRRAYEQYF | TGTGCCAGCAGCTCCAGAAGGGCCTACGAGCAGTACTTC
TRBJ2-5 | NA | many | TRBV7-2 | CASSPGTKETQYF | TGTGCCAGCAGCCCTGGGACGAAAGAGACCCAGTACTTC
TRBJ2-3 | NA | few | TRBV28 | CASSLSRPSLGDTQYF | TGTGCCAGCAGTTTATCCCGGCCCTCCCTGGGAGATACGCAGTATTTT
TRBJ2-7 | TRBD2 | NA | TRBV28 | CASSPGGAKGLYEQYF | TGTGCCAGCAGTCCCGGGGGGGCAAAAGGGCTTTACGAGCAGTACTTC